Sequencing of this T cell receptor beta chain was carried out in a study of blood T cell repertoires in COVID-19. Here immunoSEQ multiplex PCR was the method, and the copy in TCRdb shows in-frame clones only, minus some. The sample shows roughly 320,000 clones, 70% to 90% of them seen only once. This CDR3 spans 15 amino acids. Germline V lookup: CDR1 SGHDT, CDR2 YYEEEE. The trim removed 1 base at V and 4 bases at J, leaving 2 bases unmatched. The clonotype originates from a man aged 70-80 years with acute or convalescent COVID-19. The chain is built from TRBV5-6 and TRBJ1-4; 9 nucleotides agree with TRBD1. The sequenced sample was peripheral blood. CDR3 DNA: TGTGCCAGCAGCTTGCCGGGACAGGGTAATGAAAAACTGTTTTTT. Protein product: CASSLPGQGNEKLFF.